The clone carrying this T cell receptor beta chain came up once. Sequence at one end of the junction differs from germline and may be a read error. The team produced cDNA through 5'RACE using 10-nucleotide random UMIs. TCRdb analysed the 5' RACE reads with MiXCR anew, one entry per CDR3 protein. The data show under 50,000 distinct CDR3 sequences, 11% seen once. These data belong to a study of neurological immune-mediated disorders. The CDR3 is 16 residues long. Germline V gene data show CDR1 as KGHDR and CDR2 as SFDVKD. The study built sorted libraries from about 910,000 CD4+ or CD8+ T cells. This chain links TRBV24-1 with TRBJ2-6, with a possible D match to TRBD2 (5 bases). Sequenced input: CD4+ T cells from blood. The origin of this receptor is a woman in her 30s with HTLV-1-associated myelopathy (HAM/TSP). The CDR3 reads CATSKRVHSEANVLTF. The CDR3 DNA is TGTGCCACCAGTAAGAGGGTGCATTCTGAGGCCAACGTCCTGACTTTC.